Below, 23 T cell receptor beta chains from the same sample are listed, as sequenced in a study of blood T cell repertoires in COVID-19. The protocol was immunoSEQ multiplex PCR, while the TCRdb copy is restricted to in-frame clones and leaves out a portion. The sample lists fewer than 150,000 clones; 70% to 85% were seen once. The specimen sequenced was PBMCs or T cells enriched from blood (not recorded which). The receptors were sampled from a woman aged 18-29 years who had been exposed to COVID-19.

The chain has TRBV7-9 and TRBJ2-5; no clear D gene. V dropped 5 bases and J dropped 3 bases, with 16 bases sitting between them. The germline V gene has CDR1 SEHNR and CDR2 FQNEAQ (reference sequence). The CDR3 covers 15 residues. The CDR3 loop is CASSPWSSGEETQYF. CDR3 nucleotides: TGTGCCAGCAGCCCCTGGTCATCCGGAGAAGAGACCCAGTACTTC.

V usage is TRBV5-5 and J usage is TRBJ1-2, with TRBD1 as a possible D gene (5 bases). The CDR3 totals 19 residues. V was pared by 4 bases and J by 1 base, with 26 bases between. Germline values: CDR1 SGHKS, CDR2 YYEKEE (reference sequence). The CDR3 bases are TGTGCCAGCAGCCCCCGTCCGGCGCTGCGCGGGGGGGATAACTATGGCTACACCTTC. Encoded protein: CASSPRPALRGGDNYGYTF.

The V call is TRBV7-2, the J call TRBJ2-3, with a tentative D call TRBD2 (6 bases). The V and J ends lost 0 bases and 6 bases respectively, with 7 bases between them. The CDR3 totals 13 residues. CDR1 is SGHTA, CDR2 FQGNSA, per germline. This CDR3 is CASSLAGGDTQYF. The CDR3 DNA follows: TGTGCCAGCAGCTTAGCTGGAGGGGATACGCAGTATTTT.

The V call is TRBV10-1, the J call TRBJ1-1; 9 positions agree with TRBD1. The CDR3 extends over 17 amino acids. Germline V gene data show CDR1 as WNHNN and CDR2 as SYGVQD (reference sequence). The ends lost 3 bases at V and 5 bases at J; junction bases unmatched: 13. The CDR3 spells CASSDCGQGNYWTEAFF. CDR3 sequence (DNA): TGCGCCAGCAGTGACTGCGGACAGGGGAATTATTGGACTGAAGCTTTCTTT.

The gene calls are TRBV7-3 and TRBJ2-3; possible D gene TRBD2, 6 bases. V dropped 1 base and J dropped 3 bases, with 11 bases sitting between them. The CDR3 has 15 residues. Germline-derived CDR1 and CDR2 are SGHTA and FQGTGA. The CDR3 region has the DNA TGTGCCAGCAGCTTAATTGGGGCGGGGACAGATACGCAGTATTTT. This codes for CASSLIGAGTDTQYF.

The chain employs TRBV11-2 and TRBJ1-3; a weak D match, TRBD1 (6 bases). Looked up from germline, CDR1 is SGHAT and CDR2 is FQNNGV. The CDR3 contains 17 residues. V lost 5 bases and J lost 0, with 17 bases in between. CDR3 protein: CASSLRMTGFSGNTIYF. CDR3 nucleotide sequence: TGTGCCAGCAGCCTCAGAATGACAGGCTTCTCTGGAAACACCATATATTTT.

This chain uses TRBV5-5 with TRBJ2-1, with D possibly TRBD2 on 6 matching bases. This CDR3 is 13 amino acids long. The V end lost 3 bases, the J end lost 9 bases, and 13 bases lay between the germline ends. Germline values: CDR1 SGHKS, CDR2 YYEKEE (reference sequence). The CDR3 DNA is TGTGCCAGCAGCTATTCTAGCGAGACTGAGCAGTTCTTC. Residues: CASSYSSETEQFF.

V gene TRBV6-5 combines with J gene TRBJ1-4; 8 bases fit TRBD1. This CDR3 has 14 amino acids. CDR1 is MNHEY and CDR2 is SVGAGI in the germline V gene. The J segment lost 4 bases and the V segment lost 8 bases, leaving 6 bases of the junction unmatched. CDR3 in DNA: TGTGCCAGCCGCGGGACAGGACGTAATGAAAAACTGTTTTTT. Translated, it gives CASRGTGRNEKLFF.

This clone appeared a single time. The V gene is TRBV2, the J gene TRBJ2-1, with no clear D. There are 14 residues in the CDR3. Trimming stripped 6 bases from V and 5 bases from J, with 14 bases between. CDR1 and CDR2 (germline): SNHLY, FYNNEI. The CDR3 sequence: CASSPGWVNNEQFF. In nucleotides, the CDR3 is TGTGCCAGCAGCCCCGGGTGGGTTAACAATGAGCAGTTCTTC.

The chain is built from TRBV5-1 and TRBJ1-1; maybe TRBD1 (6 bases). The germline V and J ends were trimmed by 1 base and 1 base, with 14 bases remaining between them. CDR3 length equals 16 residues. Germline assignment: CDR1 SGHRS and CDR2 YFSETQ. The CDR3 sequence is CASSLLSGVSNTEAFF. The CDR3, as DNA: TGCGCCAGCAGCTTGTTATCAGGGGTGTCGAACACTGAAGCTTTCTTT.

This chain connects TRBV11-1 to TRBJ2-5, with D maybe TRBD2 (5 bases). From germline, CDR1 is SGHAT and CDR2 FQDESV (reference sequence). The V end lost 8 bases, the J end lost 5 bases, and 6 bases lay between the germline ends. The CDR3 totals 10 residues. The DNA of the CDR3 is TGTGCCAGCGGGAGCGAGACCCAGTACTTC. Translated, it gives CASGSETQYF. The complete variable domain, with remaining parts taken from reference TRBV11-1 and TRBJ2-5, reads EAEVAQSPRYKITEKSQAVAFWCDPISGHATLYWYRQILGQGPELLVQFQDESVVDDSQLPKDRFSAERLKGVDSTLKIQPAELGDSAMYLCASGSETQYFGPGTRLLVL.

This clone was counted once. Here the CDR3 DNA reads TGTGCCAGCAGTGGCCCGGGACAGGGGGCTGGAAACACCATATATTTT. Its protein product is CASSGPGQGAGNTIYF. J is TRBJ1-3 and V is TRBV6-1; 11 bases line up with TRBD1. CDR3 length: 16 amino acids. V gave up 4 bases and J gave up 2 bases; unmatched junction bases: 4. Germline V gene sequence: CDR1 MNHNS, CDR2 SASEGT.

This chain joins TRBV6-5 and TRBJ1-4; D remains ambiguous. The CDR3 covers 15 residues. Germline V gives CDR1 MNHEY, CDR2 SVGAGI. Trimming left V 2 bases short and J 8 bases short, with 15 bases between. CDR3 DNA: TGTGCCAGCAGTTACATGGGCCGGGAGGGCGAAAAACTGTTTTTT. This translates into CASSYMGREGEKLFF.

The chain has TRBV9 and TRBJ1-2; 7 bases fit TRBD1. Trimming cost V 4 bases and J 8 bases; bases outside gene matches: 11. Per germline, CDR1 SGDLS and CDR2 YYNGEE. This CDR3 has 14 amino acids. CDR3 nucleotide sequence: TGTGCCAGCAGCCTGACAGGGACGGGACGAGGCTACACCTTC. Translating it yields CASSLTGTGRGYTF.

The CDR3 DNA sequence: TGTGCCTCTGAGGGGTTGGGACTATATGGCTACACCTTC. Its protein is CASEGLGLYGYTF. This chain connects TRBV24-1 to TRBJ1-2, with D maybe TRBD1 (5 bases). In germline, CDR1 is KGHDR, CDR2 SFDVKD. This CDR3 is built from 13 residues. V lost 12 bases and J 5 bases, leaving 18 bases between the germline ends.

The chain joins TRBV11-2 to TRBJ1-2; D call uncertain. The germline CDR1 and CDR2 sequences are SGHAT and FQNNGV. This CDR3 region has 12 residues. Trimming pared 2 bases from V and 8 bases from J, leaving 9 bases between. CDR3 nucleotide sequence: TGTGCCAGCAGCTTACGTACATCGGGCTACACCTTC. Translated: CASSLRTSGYTF.

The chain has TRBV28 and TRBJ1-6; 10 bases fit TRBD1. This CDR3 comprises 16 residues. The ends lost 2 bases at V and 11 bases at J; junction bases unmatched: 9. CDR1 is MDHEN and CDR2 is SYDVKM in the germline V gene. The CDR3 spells CASSLGPGQGLTPLHF. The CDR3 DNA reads TGTGCCAGCAGTTTAGGCCCGGGACAGGGGTTAACACCCCTCCACTTT.

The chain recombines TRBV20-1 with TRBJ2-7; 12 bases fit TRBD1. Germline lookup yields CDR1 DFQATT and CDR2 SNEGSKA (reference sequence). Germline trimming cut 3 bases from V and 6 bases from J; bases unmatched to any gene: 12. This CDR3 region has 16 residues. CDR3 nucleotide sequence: TGCAGTGCTAGTACCCGGGGACAGGGGGCGCGTGGCGAGCAGTACTTC. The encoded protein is CSASTRGQGARGEQYF.

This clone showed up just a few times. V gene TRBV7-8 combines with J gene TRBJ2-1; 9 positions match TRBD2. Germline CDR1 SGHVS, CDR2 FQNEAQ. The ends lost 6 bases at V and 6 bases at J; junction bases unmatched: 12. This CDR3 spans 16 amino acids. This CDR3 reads CASSKDLAGEINEQFF. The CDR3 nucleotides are TGTGCCAGCAGTAAGGACTTAGCGGGAGAGATCAATGAGCAGTTCTTC. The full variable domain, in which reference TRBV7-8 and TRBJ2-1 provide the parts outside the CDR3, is GAGVSQSPRYKVAKRGQDVALRCDPISGHVSLFWYQQALGQGPEFLTYFQNEAQLDKSGLPSDRFFAERPEGSVSTLKIQRTQQEDSAVYLCASSKDLAGEINEQFFGPGTRLTVL.

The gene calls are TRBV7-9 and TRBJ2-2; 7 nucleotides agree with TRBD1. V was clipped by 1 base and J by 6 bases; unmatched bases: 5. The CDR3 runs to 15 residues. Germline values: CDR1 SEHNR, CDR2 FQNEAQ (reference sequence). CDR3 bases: TGTGCCAGCAGCTTAGGACAGGGTGTTCCCGGGGAGCTGTTTTTT. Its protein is CASSLGQGVPGELFF.

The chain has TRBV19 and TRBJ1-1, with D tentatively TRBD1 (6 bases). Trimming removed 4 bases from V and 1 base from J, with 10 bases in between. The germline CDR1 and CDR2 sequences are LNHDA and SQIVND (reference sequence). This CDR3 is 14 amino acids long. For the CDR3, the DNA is TGTGCCAGTAGTAGAACGACAGGGAACACTGAAGCTTTCTTT. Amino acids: CASSRTTGNTEAFF.

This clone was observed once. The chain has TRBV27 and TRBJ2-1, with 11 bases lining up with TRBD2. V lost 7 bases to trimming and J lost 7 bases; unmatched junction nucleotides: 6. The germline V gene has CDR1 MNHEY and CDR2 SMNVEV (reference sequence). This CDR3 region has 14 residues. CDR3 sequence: CASTPGLAANEQFF. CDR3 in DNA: TGTGCCAGCACCCCGGGACTAGCGGCTAATGAGCAGTTCTTC.

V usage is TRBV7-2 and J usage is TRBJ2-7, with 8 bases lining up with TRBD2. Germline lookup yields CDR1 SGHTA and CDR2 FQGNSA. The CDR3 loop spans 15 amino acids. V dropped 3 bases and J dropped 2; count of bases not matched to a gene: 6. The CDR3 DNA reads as TGTGCCAGCAGCTTCACTAGCGGACCTACCTACGAGCAGTACTTC. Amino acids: CASSFTSGPTYEQYF.